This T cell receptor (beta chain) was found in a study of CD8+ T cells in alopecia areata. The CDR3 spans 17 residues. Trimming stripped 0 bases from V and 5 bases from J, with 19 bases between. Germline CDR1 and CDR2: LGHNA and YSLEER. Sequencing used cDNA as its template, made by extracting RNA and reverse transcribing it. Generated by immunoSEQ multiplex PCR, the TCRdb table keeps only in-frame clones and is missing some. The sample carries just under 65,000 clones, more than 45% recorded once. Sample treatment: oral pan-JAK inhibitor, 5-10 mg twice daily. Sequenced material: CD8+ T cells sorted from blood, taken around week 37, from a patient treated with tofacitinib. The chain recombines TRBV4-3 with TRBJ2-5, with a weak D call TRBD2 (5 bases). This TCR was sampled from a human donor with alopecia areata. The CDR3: CASSQDSWRVPPETQYF. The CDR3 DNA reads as TGCGCCAGCAGCCAAGATAGTTGGCGGGTACCTCCTGAGACCCAGTACTTC.